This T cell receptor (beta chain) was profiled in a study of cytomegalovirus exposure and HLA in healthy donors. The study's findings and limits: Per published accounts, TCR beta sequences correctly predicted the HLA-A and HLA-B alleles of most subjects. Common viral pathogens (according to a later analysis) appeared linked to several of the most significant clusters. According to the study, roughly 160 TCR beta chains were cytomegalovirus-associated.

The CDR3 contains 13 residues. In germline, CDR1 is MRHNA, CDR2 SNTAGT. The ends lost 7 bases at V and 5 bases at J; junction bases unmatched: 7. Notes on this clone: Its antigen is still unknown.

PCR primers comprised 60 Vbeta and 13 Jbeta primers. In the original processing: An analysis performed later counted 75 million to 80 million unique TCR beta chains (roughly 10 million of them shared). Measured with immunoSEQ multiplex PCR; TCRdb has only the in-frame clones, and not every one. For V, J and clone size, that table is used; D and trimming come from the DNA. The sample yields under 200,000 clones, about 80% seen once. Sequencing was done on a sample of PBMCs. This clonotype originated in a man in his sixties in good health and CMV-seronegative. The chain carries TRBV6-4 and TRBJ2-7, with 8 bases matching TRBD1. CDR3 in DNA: TGTGCCAGCATCGGACAGGGTTCCGACGAGCAGTACTTC. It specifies CASIGQGSDEQYF.